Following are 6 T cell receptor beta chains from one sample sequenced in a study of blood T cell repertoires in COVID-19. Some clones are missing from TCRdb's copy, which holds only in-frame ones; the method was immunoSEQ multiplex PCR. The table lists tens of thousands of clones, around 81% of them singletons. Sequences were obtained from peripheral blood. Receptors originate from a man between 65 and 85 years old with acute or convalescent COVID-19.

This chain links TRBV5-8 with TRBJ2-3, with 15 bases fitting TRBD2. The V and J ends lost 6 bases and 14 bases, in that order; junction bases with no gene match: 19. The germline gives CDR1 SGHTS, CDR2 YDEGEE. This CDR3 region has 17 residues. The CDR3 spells CASTRSASGTSGGRRYF. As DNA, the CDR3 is TGTGCCAGCACCCGATCGGCATCCGGGACTAGCGGGGGGAGGAGGTATTTT. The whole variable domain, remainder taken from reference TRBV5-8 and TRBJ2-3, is EAGVTQSPTHLIKTRGQQATLRCSPISGHTSVYWYQQALGLGLQFLLWYDEGEERNRGNFPPRFSGRQFPNYSSELNVNALELEDSALYLCASTRSASGTSGGRRYFGPGTRLTVL.

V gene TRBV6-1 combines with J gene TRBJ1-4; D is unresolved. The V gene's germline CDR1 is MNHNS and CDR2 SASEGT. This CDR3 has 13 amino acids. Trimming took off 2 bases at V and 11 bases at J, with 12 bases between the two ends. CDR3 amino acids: CASSEHLGRKLFF. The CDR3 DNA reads TGTGCCAGCAGTGAACATTTGGGGAGGAAACTGTTTTTT.

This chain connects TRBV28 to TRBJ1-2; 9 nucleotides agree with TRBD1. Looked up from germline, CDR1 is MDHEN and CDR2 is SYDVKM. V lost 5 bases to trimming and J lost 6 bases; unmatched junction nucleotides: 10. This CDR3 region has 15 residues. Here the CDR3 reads CASSTRQGGADGYTF. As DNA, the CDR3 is TGTGCCAGCAGTACCCGACAGGGGGGTGCGGATGGCTACACCTTC.

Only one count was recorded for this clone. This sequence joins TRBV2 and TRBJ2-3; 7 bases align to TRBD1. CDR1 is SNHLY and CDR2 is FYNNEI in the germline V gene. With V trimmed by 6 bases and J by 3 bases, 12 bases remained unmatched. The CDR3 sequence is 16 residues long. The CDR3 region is CASRDDDREGTDTQYF. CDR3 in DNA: TGTGCCAGCAGGGACGATGACAGGGAAGGTACAGATACGCAGTATTTT.

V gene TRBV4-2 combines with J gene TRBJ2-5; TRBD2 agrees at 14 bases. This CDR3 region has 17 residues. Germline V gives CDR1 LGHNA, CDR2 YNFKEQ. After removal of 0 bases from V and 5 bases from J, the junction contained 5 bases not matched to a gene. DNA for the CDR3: TGTGCCAGCAGCCAAGAAGGACTAGCGGGGGGCGTGGAGACCCAGTACTTC. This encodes CASSQEGLAGGVETQYF.

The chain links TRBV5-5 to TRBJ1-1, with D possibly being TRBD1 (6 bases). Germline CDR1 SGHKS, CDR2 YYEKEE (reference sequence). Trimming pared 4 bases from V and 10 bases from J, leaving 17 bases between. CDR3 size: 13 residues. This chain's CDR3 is CASSPGVFDSAFF. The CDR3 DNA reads TGTGCCAGCAGCCCAGGGGTGTTCGATTCAGCTTTCTTT.